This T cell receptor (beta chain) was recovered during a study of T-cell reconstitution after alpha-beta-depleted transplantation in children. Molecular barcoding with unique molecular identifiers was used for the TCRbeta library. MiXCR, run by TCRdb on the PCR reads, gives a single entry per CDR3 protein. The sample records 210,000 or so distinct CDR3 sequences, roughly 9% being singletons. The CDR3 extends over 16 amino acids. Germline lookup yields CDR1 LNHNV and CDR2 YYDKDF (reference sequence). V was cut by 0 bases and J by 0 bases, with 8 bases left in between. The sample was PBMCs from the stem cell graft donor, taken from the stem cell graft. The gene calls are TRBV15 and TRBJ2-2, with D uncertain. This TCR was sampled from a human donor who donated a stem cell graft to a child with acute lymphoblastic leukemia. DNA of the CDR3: TGTGCCACCAGCAGAGATGTCATAACGAACACCGGGGAGCTGTTTTTT. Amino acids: CATSRDVITNTGELFF.